The entry below gives a single TCR beta chain sequence along with its context. This clonotype was seen repeatedly, ten times or more. The specificity of this receptor is unknown. Base qualities are not at hand, and no much larger clone is one base apart. Moderately to severely active disease, a Clinical Activity Score of at least 3, a NOSPECS grade of at least 4, and a duration under 3 months were present in ophthalmopathy patients. Exclusion was applied to patients with uncontrolled infections, other autoimmune diseases, pregnancy or lactation. Diagnoses relied on clinical symptoms, serum thyroxine and TRAb, thyroid ultrasound and orbital computed tomography. PBMCs were isolated from about 9 ml of fresh peripheral blood by Ficoll-Paque density gradient centrifugation. Total RNA was extracted with Trizol reagent, and quality was checked on an Agilent 2100 Bioanalyzer. This record belongs to a study of T cells in Graves' hyperthyroidism and ophthalmopathy (dated by TCRdb to between 2018 and 2021). Context from the whole study: Peripheral blood samples were taken at initial diagnosis, before any treatment was given. To identify distinguishing TCR V-J signatures, a discovery cohort of around 98 patients was used, comprising 40 to 45 with Graves' ophthalmopathy and 55 to 65 with stable Graves' hyperthyroidism. Whether ophthalmopathy could be predicted prospectively was tested in an independent validation cohort made up of under 20 hyperthyroidism patients plus 17 patients who later progressed to ophthalmopathy. The approximately 100 discovery patients were randomly divided into training and test sets at a 7:3 ratio. In addition, the study compared T-cell repertoires in thyroid tissue and in blood from several Graves' hyperthyroidism patients. After sampling, hyperthyroidism patients received methimazole starting at 30 mg daily, and ophthalmopathy patients received high-dose intravenous methylprednisolone. According to the paper, TCR Vbeta CDR3 sequencing was carried out on 135 peripheral blood samples, which came from 40 to 45 ophthalmopathy, fewer than 80 hyperthyroidism and 17 progressor patients. Study-level results and caveats: Most expanded thyroid clonotypes (frequency above 0.001) were also detected in blood, suggesting blood repertoires may reflect thyroid immune responses. A model built on a 13 V-J signature distinguished ophthalmopathy from stable hyperthyroidism, reaching 87.88% sensitivity and about 81% specificity in cross-validation and 80%/75% in testing. In validation, the model predicted progression to ophthalmopathy with 55% to 71% sensitivity and roughly 72% specificity, a median of around six months before onset. No statistical method was used to fix the sample size in advance, and group allocation was not hidden from the investigators.

TCR beta CDR3 regions were amplified from RNA transcripts. The first round of RT-PCR for the TCR CDR3 was performed with the HTBI primer set and the Qiagen OneStep RT-PCR kit. The libraries were constructed in a second round of multiplex PCR and then size-selected and purified. Paired-end sequencing of the libraries was performed with 100 bp reads on an Illumina HiSeq2000. The paper's processing steps were these. Raw data were processed with SOAPnuke, discarding reads with adapters, uncalled bases, mean Phred below 15, or no exact constant-primer or identifier match. COPE v1.2.5 was used to merge high-quality paired reads, and clonotypes were defined as unique nucleotide sequences. Clonotypes were aligned to IMGT TRBV, TRBD and TRBJ reference segments using MiTCR v1.1. The analysis included only V-J combinations with a frequency above 0.0001, which together covered 99.2% of the repertoires. The TCS score was defined as the ratio of F50 (clonal expansion) to E x V (chaos), calculated using BLOSUM62-based TCRdist between CDR3 peptides within each V-J. Welch's t-statistics and random forest reduced around 520 V-J features to 10 to 15, which were used in a naive Bayes classifier (R e1071). TCRdb reworked the public reads: Q25 trimming with fastp, MiXCR clone assembly, productive beta chains retained. Identical CDR3 protein sequences are pooled into one entry, listed with their most common genes and DNA. Here the V and J calls rest on TCRdb's processing, not on the authors' analysis. The sample contains 400,000 or so distinct CDR3 sequences, roughly 15% of them found a single time. Roughly a fifth of the sample lies in the top ten.

Trimming at the junction amounts to 5 bases on V and 4 bases on J, and the germline ends lie 8 bases apart. For CDR1 and CDR2, the germline V gene lists MDHEN and SYDVKM. The cysteine opens and the phenylalanine closes a CDR3 of 12 amino acids. Of all the DNA, just the CDR3 is kept, 36 bases in frame from base 1. Here the chain combines TRBV28 and TRBJ1-1, with no reliable assignment of the D segment. The receptor's source is a woman aged 60-75 years with Graves' ophthalmopathy. The sequenced sample was blood. Read as DNA, the sequence is TGTGCCAGCAGTCTCGGGAGCACTGAAGCTTTCTTT. Protein translation: CASSLGSTEAFF.